A single sample gave rise to the 13 T cell receptor beta chains below, sequenced in a study of low-dose radiotherapy and immunotherapy resistance in tumors. The PCR that amplified TCRs ran for 20 cycles, relying on a constant-region primer and a V-primer adapter. TCRdb reanalysed the reads using MiXCR and keeps one entry per CDR3 protein. Here the sample spans about 52,000 distinct CDR3 sequences, approximately 33% being singletons. Time point noted: after trial treatment. Treatment given: LDRT plus nivolumab, ipilimumab, low-dose cyclophosphamide and aspirin (RACIN trial). Sequenced material: PBMCs, taken after low-dose radiotherapy plus immunotherapy. These receptors came from a male donor with rectosigmoid adenocarcinoma.

This clonotype was seen many times. The rearrangement joins TRBV29-1 to TRBJ1-1; weak D call: TRBD1 (5 bases). This CDR3 region has 12 residues. Germline-derived CDR1 and CDR2 are SQVTM and ANQGSEA. Trimming removed 5 bases from V and 6 bases from J, with 13 bases in between. The CDR3 reads CSVQDGDAEAFF. CDR3 nucleotide sequence: TGCAGCGTTCAGGACGGGGACGCTGAAGCTTTCTTT.

Regarding this clonotype: Since a far larger clone is one base different, this is likely a read error. The chain recombines TRBV27 with TRBJ2-1; 14 positions match TRBD2. The CDR3 sequence is 18 residues long. Germline-derived CDR1 and CDR2 are MNHEY and SMNVEV (reference sequence). The J segment lost 6 bases and the V segment lost 5 bases, leaving 12 bases of the junction unmatched. The CDR3 here is CASSDPSGTSGSLNEQFF. CDR3 sequence (DNA): TGTGCCAGCAGTGATCCCTCCGGGACTAGCGGGAGCCTCAATGAGCAGTTCTTC.

The rearrangement uses TRBV24-1 and TRBJ2-3, with unresolved D. With 5 bases removed from V and 6 bases from J, the gap between germline ends came to 8 bases. The CDR3 has 12 residues. Per the germline V gene, CDR1 is KGHDR and CDR2 is SFDVKD. The CDR3 nucleotides are TGTGCCACCAGTGGAGCCTCGGATACGCAGTATTTT. Amino acid sequence: CATSGASDTQYF.

This clonotype was counted ten times or more. This chain uses TRBV6-2 or TRBV6-3 with TRBJ2-3, with TRBD1 identical over 7 bases. CDR1 is MNHEY and CDR2 is SVGEGT in the germline V gene. V was clipped by 8 bases and J by 1 base; unmatched bases: 9. CDR3 size: 15 residues. The CDR3 spells CASDGGQVGTDTQYF. The CDR3 bases are TGTGCCAGCGATGGTGGACAGGTGGGCACAGATACGCAGTATTTT.

Many counts were recorded for this clonotype. The chain combines TRBV29-1 with TRBJ1-3, with D hard to call. The CDR3 contains 11 residues. Trimming left V 7 bases short and J 2 bases short, with 6 bases between. The germline V gene has CDR1 SQVTM and CDR2 ANQGSEA. CDR3 protein: CSGSTGNTIYF. CDR3 bases: TGCAGCGGTTCCACTGGAAACACCATATATTTT.

There are a few counts of this clonotype. The CDR3 sequence is CASSDGPTQETQYF. DNA for the CDR3: TGTGCCAGCAGCGACGGTCCGACGCAAGAGACCCAGTACTTC. This sequence joins TRBV11-2 and TRBJ2-5; D gene uncertain. Trimming took 5 bases from V and 2 from J, leaving 12 bases between them. There are 14 residues in the CDR3. Germline V lookup: CDR1 SGHAT, CDR2 FQNNGV. The complete variable domain, with remaining parts taken from reference TRBV11-2 and TRBJ2-5, reads EAGVAQSPRYKIIEKRQSVAFWCNPISGHATLYWYQQILGQGPKLLIQFQNNGVVDDSQLPKDRFSAERLKGVDSTLKIQPAKLEDSAVYLCASSDGPTQETQYFGPGTRLLVL.

This clonotype has at least ten counts. The chain uses TRBV3-1 and TRBJ2-2, with a possible D match to TRBD2 (6 bases). Between the trimmed V and J ends, which lost 0 bases and 6 bases, there was a span of 17 bases. The V gene's germline CDR1 is LGHDT and CDR2 YNNKEL (reference sequence). The CDR3 covers 17 residues. CDR3: CASSQDYGGIPAGELFF. The CDR3 bases are TGTGCCAGCAGCCAAGATTACGGGGGAATTCCTGCCGGGGAGCTGTTTTTT.

This clonotype was picked up many times. The chain carries TRBV5-1 and TRBJ2-5; D is undetermined. The CDR3 has 14 amino acids. The V gene lost 2 bases and the J gene lost 5 bases, with 13 bases spanning the gap. Germline V gene lookup returns CDR1 SGHRS and CDR2 YFSETQ. CDR3 coding DNA: TGCGCCAGCAGCTTATACTCCTATGGGGAGACCCAGTACTTC. It codes for CASSLYSYGETQYF.

In this sample, this clonotype turned up many times. This chain connects TRBV19 to TRBJ2-2, with 8 bases that match TRBD1. Germline V gene data show CDR1 as LNHDA and CDR2 as SQIVND (reference sequence). V lost 2 bases to trimming and J lost 6 bases; unmatched junction nucleotides: 20. The CDR3 covers 20 residues. The CDR3 sequence: CASSITLGGSDRGSAGELFF. The CDR3 nucleotides are TGTGCCAGTAGTATAACCCTCGGTGGGAGCGACAGGGGCAGCGCCGGGGAGCTGTTTTTT.

This clonotype was counted at least ten times. This rearrangement joins TRBV6-5 to TRBJ2-3; 9 bases fit TRBD2. The CDR3 totals 15 residues. Germline V gene sequence: CDR1 MNHEY, CDR2 SVGAGI. The J segment lost 2 bases and the V segment lost 7 bases, leaving 7 bases of the junction unmatched. This chain's CDR3 is CASTELAGDTDTQYF. CDR3 DNA: TGTGCCAGCACCGAATTAGCGGGAGACACAGATACGCAGTATTTT.

The J gene is TRBJ2-6, the V gene TRBV27, with D unresolved. CDR3 size: 16 residues. Germline lookup yields CDR1 MNHEY and CDR2 SMNVEV (reference sequence). V dropped 5 bases and J dropped 0 bases, with 11 bases sitting between them. The DNA of the CDR3 is TGTGCCAGCAGTCCCTCTGAGGTCTCTGGGGCCAACGTCCTGACTTTC. Translation: CASSPSEVSGANVLTF. Based on the CDR3 plus reference TRBV27 and TRBJ2-6, the full variable domain is EAQVTQNPRYLITVTGKKLTVTCSQNMNHEYMSWYRQDPGLGLRQIYYSMNVEVTDKGDVPEGYKVSRKEKRNFPLILESPSPNQTSLYFCASSPSEVSGANVLTFGAGSRLTVL.

The rearrangement links TRBV7-9 to TRBJ2-5, with D unclear. V shed 3 bases and J shed 8 bases, with 7 bases lying between them. Germline CDR1 and CDR2: SEHNR and FQNEAQ (reference sequence). The CDR3 covers 11 residues. CDR3 nucleotide sequence: TGTGCCAGCAGCTTCAAGGAAACCCAGTACTTC. Encoded protein: CASSFKETQYF.

A remark on this clonotype: The conserved closing phenylalanine or tryptophan is absent in this CDR3, likely reflecting a read error. The DNA is omitted, as the CDR3 cannot be located on it reliably, and the CDR3 follows TCRdb's listing. The gene calls are TRBV5-1 and TRBJ1-6. CDR1 and CDR2 from the germline V gene are SGHRS and YFSETQ. The CDR3 adds up to 15 amino acids, both ends counted. This CDR3 reads CASSLFEESPLHFGN.